What follows are 2 T cell receptor beta chains derived from one specimen sequenced in a study of control samples from healthy donors and cancer patients. Profiling relied on immunoSEQ multiplex PCR, and the TCRdb table lists in-frame clones only, not all of them. Among about 150,000 clones listed, around 90% were seen once. Sequences were obtained from blood. Every receptor here comes from a man aged 25 to 45 in good health.

V gene TRBV6-2 or TRBV6-3 combines with J gene TRBJ2-1; tentatively, D is TRBD2 (6 bases). The germline V gene encodes CDR1 MNHEY and CDR2 SVGEGT. V shed 5 bases and J shed 10 bases, with 15 bases lying between them. The CDR3 is made up of 13 amino acids. DNA for the CDR3: TGTGCCAGCAGTAACAAGCGGGCCGGGGAGCAGTTCTTC. Translation: CASSNKRAGEQFF.

The chain is built from TRBV6-5 and TRBJ2-1; TRBD1 is a possible D gene (6 bases). CDR1 and CDR2 from the germline V gene are MNHEY and SVGAGI. V lost 4 bases and J lost 1, with 14 bases in between. The CDR3 has 16 amino acids. CDR3 region: CASSSAGVWSYNEQFF. The CDR3 DNA is TGTGCCAGCAGTTCCGCAGGGGTGTGGTCCTACAATGAGCAGTTCTTC.